This T cell receptor (beta chain) was recovered during a study of cytomegalovirus exposure and HLA in healthy donors. Study observations and caveats: Reported findings show TCR beta sequences accurately forecast HLA-A and HLA-B alleles in most subjects. There were several of the most significant clusters that appeared linked to common viral pathogens in a later analysis. HLA restriction was apparent for most CMV-associated TCR beta chains in a later analysis.

A note on this clone: The antigen is not known.

PCR primers comprised 60 Vbeta and 13 Jbeta primers. Original analysis: Roughly 11 million of the 80 million or so unique TCR beta chains counted in a later analysis were shared. TCRdb keeps only in-frame clones here, not all; method: immunoSEQ multiplex PCR. The DNA gave D and trimming, while V, J and clone size come from that table. The data hold tens of thousands of clones, with 82% observed a single time. Looked up from germline, CDR1 is MNHEY and CDR2 is SVGAGI. The V end was cut by 6 bases, the J end by 10 bases, with 15 bases between. The CDR3 extends over 12 amino acids. This sequence was found in a man between 50 and 59 years old in good health and CMV-seronegative. This chain joins TRBV6-5 and TRBJ1-1; D is perhaps TRBD1 (5 bases). The sample consisted of PBMCs. CDR3 in amino acids: CASRLGENVAFF. The CDR3 coding sequence is TGTGCCAGCAGGTTAGGGGAAAACGTAGCTTTCTTT.